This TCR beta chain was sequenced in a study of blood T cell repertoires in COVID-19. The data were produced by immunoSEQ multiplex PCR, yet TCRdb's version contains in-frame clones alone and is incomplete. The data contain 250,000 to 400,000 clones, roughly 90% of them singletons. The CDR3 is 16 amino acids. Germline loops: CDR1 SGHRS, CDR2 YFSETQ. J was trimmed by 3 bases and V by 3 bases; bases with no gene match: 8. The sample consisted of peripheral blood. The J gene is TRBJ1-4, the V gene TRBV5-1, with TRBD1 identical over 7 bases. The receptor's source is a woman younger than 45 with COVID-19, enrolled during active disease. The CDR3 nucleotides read TGCGCCAGCAGCTCGGGACAGAACACAGCTAATGAAAAACTGTTTTTT. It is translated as CASSSGQNTANEKLFF.